This TCR beta chain was obtained from a study of blood T cell repertoires in COVID-19. Clones were read by immunoSEQ multiplex PCR, and TCRdb kept only the in-frame ones, dropping some. The table includes roughly 100,000 clones, roughly four fifths detected once. The TCR originated in a woman aged 60 to 75 with acute or convalescent COVID-19. Sequencing was carried out using peripheral blood.

The CDR3 DNA is TGTGCCAGCAGCCAATTACCGAGCTCTGGAAACACCATATATTTT. Translating it yields CASSQLPSSGNTIYF. This chain uses TRBV3-1 (or the pseudogene TRBV3-2) with TRBJ1-3; D gene uncertain. Germline CDR1 is LGHDT and CDR2 is YNNKEL (reference sequence). V was shortened by 2 bases and J by 0 bases, with 8 bases between the two germline ends. The CDR3 runs to 15 residues.